This T cell receptor (beta chain) was found in a study of beta chain features in type 1 diabetes. TCRB transcripts that were expressed got sequenced, as all of the isolated RNA had been reverse transcribed. Sequencing was performed with immunoSEQ multiplex PCR; in TCRdb, only in-frame clones are kept and a portion is missing. The data contain roughly 70,000 clones, almost 50% of them seen just once; the ten biggest clones take up roughly 0.65%. The V gene end was trimmed by 5 bases and the J gene end by 1 base; junction bases not matched to a gene: 3. CDR1 is LNHDA, CDR2 SQIVND, per germline (reference sequence). The CDR3 is made up of 15 amino acids. On this clone: Its target is not known.

Points from the study as a whole: Healthy donors had naive, central memory and Treg TCRB repertoires that appeared less similar than those seen among patients. The study found moderately but significantly shorter TCRB CDR3s in all four CD4+ subsets of Type 1 diabetes patients.

A heparinised blood draw that averaged roughly 100 mL was obtained once from each donor. Isolation of CD4+ naive, central memory, regulatory and stem cell-like memory cells was achieved by sorting via CD45RO/CCR7/CD25/CD127/CD95/CD27. Populations isolated by sorting all had purity greater than 95%. The sequence was obtained from a man in his thirties or forties with type 1 diabetes. Source material: central memory CD4+ T cells from blood. The V call is TRBV19, the J call TRBJ2-2, with 8 bases identical to TRBD1. In nucleotides, the CDR3 is TGTGCCAGTAGTTCAGGGGGCCAGAACACCGGGGAGCTGTTTTTT. It is translated as CASSSGGQNTGELFF. Full variable domain (remainder filled in from reference TRBV19 and TRBJ2-2): DGGITQSPKYLFRKEGQNVTLSCEQNLNHDAMYWYRQDPGQGLRLIYYSQIVNDFQKGDIAEGYSVSREKKESFPLTVTSAQKNPTAFYLCASSSGGQNTGELFFGEGSRLTVL.